By frequency in the sample, the clone carrying this TCR beta chain is medium-sized. Antigen: not known. The split of CD4+ cells yielded CD45RA+ naive and CD45RA-negative memory subsets. J lost 9 bases, V lost 7 bases, and 2 bases had no gene match. The CDR3 spans 10 residues. Per germline, CDR1 DFQATT and CDR2 SNEGSKA (reference sequence). The data belong to a study of shared clonotypes between healthy human individuals. Study-wide results and caveats: Only blood was sampled; tissue repertoires likely differ.

Sorted-subset replicate PCRs used 200 to 250 ng DNA, 25,000 to 30,000 T cell genomes. Measured with immunoSEQ multiplex PCR; TCRdb has only the in-frame clones, and not every one. This table has some 660,000 clones, around 73% appearing once. The chain joins TRBV20-1 to TRBJ2-1, with 8 bases that match TRBD1. The source is a woman in her twenties or thirties in good health. The sequencing sample was made of memory CD4+ T cells sorted from blood. Documented subset: CD45RA-negative fraction. The DNA of the CDR3 is TGCAGTGGACAGGGGTTTGAGCAGTTCTTC. This sequence encodes CSGQGFEQFF.